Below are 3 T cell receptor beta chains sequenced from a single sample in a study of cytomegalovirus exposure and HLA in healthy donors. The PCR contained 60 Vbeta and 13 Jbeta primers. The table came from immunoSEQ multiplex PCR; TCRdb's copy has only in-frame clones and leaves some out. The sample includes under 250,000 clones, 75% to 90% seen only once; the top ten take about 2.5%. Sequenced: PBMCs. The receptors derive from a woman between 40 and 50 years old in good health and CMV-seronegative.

CDR3 nucleotide sequence: TGTGCCAGCAACCAAGGGACTAGCGGTAACATTCAGTACTTC. Translated, it gives CASNQGTSGNIQYF. The chain couples TRBV2 to TRBJ2-4; 11 bases fit TRBD2. The germline CDR1 and CDR2 sequences are SNHLY and FYNNEI. The CDR3 is made up of 14 amino acids. V dropped 7 bases and J dropped 7; count of bases not matched to a gene: 6.

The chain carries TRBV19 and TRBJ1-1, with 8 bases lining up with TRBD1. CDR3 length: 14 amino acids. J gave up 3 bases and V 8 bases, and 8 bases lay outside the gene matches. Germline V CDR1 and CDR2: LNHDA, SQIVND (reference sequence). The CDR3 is CASQGQGRDTEAFF. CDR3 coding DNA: TGTGCCAGTCAAGGACAGGGAAGGGACACTGAAGCTTTCTTT.

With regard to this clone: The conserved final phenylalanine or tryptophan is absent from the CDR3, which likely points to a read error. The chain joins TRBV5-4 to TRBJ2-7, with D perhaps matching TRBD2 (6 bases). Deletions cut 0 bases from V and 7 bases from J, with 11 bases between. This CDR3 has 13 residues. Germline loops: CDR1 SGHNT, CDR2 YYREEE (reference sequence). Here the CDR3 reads CASSLAGVREQYL. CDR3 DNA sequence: TGTGCCAGCAGCTTGGCGGGAGTGAGGGAGCAGTACCTC.